The clone carrying this T cell receptor (beta chain) has more than one count but fewer than ten. V trimming: 4 bases; J trimming: 0 bases; junction bases outside the gene matches: 3. The V gene's germline CDR1 is SGHVS and CDR2 FNYEAQ. This CDR3 comprises 16 residues. Time point of the sample: newly diagnosed GD, antithyroid drugs for less than 3 months. Construction of the TCR library relied on RNA isolated from PBMCs. Combining iRepertoire HTBI primers with Arm-PCR of CDR3 regions, the authors built TCR beta libraries. TCRdb ran MiXCR on the multiplex PCR reads and lists one entry per CDR3 protein. Of about 430,000 distinct CDR3 sequences listed, over 14% are singletons. The data derive from a study of regulatory T cells in long-lasting Graves disease. These data were also reused for a study on T cells in Graves' hyperthyroidism and ophthalmopathy.

The sequencing here drew on peripheral blood mononuclear cells (PBMCs), taken at new diagnosis, from a patient treated with antithyroid drugs. This TCR came from a woman in her 40s with Graves disease. This rearrangement joins TRBV7-6 to TRBJ2-2; 9 bases fit TRBD1. As DNA, the CDR3 is TGTGCCAGCAGCTGGGGGACAGGGCCGAACACCGGGGAGCTGTTTTTT. This codes for CASSWGTGPNTGELFF.